The 7 T cell receptor beta chains below all came from one sample that was sequenced in a study of cytomegalovirus exposure and HLA in healthy donors. Primers included in the PCR were 60 Vbeta and 13 Jbeta primers. Sequenced by immunoSEQ multiplex PCR; TCRdb stores in-frame clones only, minus some. The sample shows about 140,000 clones, approximately 84% of them seen only once. The sequenced sample was PBMCs. All receptors derive from a man younger than 45 in good health and CMV-seropositive.

This clone was counted a few times. The V gene is TRBV2, the J gene TRBJ2-7; 10 bases are shared with TRBD2. Losses at the gene ends were 6 bases for V and 5 bases for J; bases not matched to a gene: 10. The V gene's germline CDR1 is SNHLY and CDR2 FYNNEI. The CDR3 is 15 amino acids. CDR3 bases: TGTGCCAGCAGCGGAAATAGCGGGGGGTCCCACGAGCAGTACTTC. It translates to CASSGNSGGSHEQYF.

The chain links TRBV27 to TRBJ1-1; D not certain. CDR1 and CDR2 (germline): MNHEY, SMNVEV (reference sequence). The CDR3 consists of 13 residues. V dropped 2 bases and J dropped 0 bases, with 4 bases sitting between them. The CDR3 loop is CASSLDMNTEAFF. The CDR3 DNA follows: TGTGCCAGCAGTTTAGACATGAACACTGAAGCTTTCTTT.

This clone came up a few times. This chain uses TRBV10-1 with TRBJ2-1; 8 positions agree with TRBD1. CDR1 is WNHNN, CDR2 SYGVQD, per germline (reference sequence). CDR3 length equals 13 residues. J gave up 6 bases and V 6 bases, and 4 bases lay outside the gene matches. The CDR3 nucleotides read TGCGCCAGCAGCCCCGGACAGGGCAATGAGCAGTTCTTC. The encoded protein is CASSPGQGNEQFF.

With regard to this clone: One base away lies a much larger clone, so this may be a sequencing read error. This chain links TRBV14 with TRBJ2-7, with TRBD2 matching over 7 bases. With V trimmed by 0 bases and J by 9 bases, 11 bases remained unmatched. Germline loops: CDR1 SGHDN, CDR2 FVKESK. The CDR3 covers 15 residues. CDR3: CASSQEKLGREGQYF. CDR3 coding DNA: TGTGCCAGCAGCCAAGAGAAATTAGGGAGGGAGGGGCAGTACTTC.

The chain combines TRBV18 with TRBJ1-1; tentative D call: TRBD1 (5 bases). CDR1 and CDR2 (germline): KGHSH, LQKENI. V was trimmed by 2 bases and J by 5 bases, leaving 9 bases between them. The CDR3 loop spans 13 amino acids. This chain's CDR3 is CASSPGAGTEAFF. As DNA, the CDR3 is TGTGCCAGCTCACCAGGGGCTGGTACTGAAGCTTTCTTT.

DNA of the CDR3: TGTGCCATCAGTGAGTCTGGGACTAGCGGGAGTCTTGAGCAGTTCTTC. Translation: CAISESGTSGSLEQFF. The J gene is TRBJ2-1, the V gene TRBV10-3; TRBD2 aligns across 14 bases. The CDR3 extends over 16 amino acids. Germline-derived CDR1 and CDR2 are ENHRY and SYGVKD. The V segment lost 0 bases and the J segment 9 bases; nucleotides outside the gene matches: 4.

The chain has TRBV9 and TRBJ2-2; the match to TRBD1 covers 10 bases. Germline V gene data show CDR1 as SGDLS and CDR2 as YYNGEE. V dropped 6 bases and J dropped 2; count of bases not matched to a gene: 4. The CDR3 has 15 amino acids. DNA of the CDR3: TGTGCCAGCACCGGGACAGGGGATAACACCGGGGAGCTGTTTTTT. Amino acids: CASTGTGDNTGELFF.